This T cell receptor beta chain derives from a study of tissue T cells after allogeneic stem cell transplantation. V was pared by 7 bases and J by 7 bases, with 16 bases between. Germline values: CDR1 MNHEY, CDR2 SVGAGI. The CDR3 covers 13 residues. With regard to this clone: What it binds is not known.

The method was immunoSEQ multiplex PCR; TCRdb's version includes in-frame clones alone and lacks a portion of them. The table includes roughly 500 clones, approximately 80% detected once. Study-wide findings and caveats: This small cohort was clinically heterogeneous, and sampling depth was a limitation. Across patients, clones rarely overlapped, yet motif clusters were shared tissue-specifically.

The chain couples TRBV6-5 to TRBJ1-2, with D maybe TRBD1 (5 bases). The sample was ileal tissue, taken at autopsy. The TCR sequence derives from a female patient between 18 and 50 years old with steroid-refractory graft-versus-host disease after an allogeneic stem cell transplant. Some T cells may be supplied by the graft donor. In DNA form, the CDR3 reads TGTGCCAGCACCCACGGGCAGGGCCGTGGCTACACCTTC. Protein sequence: CASTHGQGRGYTF.